This T cell receptor (beta chain) was captured by sequencing in a study of Ad26.COV2.S vaccination and SARS-CoV-2 variants. Study observations and caveats: Substantial post-vaccination breadth of spike-specific CD8+ and CD4+ T cell responses was reported.

A remark on this clone: The antigen remains undetermined.

The CDR3 contains 16 residues. Germline assignment: CDR1 SGHTA and CDR2 FQGNSA. Trimming took 1 base from V and 2 from J, leaving 13 bases between them. Treatment noted: some 20 received Ad26.COV2.S at low or high dose, single or two shots; several received placebo; per-sample allocation not given. Collection of the samples took place on day 63 after the first injection of vaccine or placebo. Generated by immunoSEQ multiplex PCR, the TCRdb table keeps only in-frame clones and is missing some. The data hold a few hundred thousand clones, with 92% observed a single time. V is TRBV7-2 and J is TRBJ2-3; tentative D call: TRBD1 (6 bases). The TCR comes from a person aged 18-65 years who received the Ad26.COV2.S COVID-19 vaccine or a placebo. The specimen comprised peripheral blood, sampled in a trial of Ad26.COV2.S vaccine versus placebo. The CDR3 here is CASSLGGQGLTDTQYF. As DNA, the CDR3 is TGTGCCAGCAGCTTAGGGGGGCAGGGGCTCACAGATACGCAGTATTTT.